This entry describes one T cell receptor beta chain. Its cognate antigen is unknown. V was clipped by 3 bases and J by 2 bases, with 27 bases between them. The CDR3 has 20 amino acids. The germline V gene has CDR1 SGHRS and CDR2 YFSETQ. The data belong to a study of T cells after yellow fever vaccination. Findings and limits, study-wide: Shared CD4/CD8 clonotypes were a small share, likely from convergent recombination. The study noted that FACS-sorted repertoires could contain abundant clonotypes contaminating from the bulk population.

Researchers made TCR cDNA using 5'RACE template switching, and this step added a universal primer site and UMIs. TCRdb re-called the 5' RACE reads through MiXCR, storing one row per CDR3 protein. This table holds under 400,000 distinct CDR3 sequences, around a tenth found once. This TCR came from a man aged 18 to 30 who received the YFV17D yellow fever vaccine. The sequencing here drew on PBMCs, taken on the day of the first yellow fever vaccination. The chain joins TRBV5-1 to TRBJ2-1, with D unclear. This chain's CDR3 is CASSYSWVRALEDPYNEQFF. For the CDR3, the DNA is TGCGCCAGCAGCTATTCCTGGGTACGGGCCCTTGAAGATCCCTACAATGAGCAGTTCTTC.